This T cell receptor (beta chain) derives from a study of T-cell reconstitution after alpha-beta-depleted transplantation in children. Unique molecular identifiers were incorporated when the TCRbeta library was constructed. TCRdb re-called the PCR reads through MiXCR, storing one row per CDR3 protein. The sample shows about 240,000 distinct CDR3 sequences, about 12% of them seen only once. This clonotype was seen at least ten times. Germline CDR1 MNHEY, CDR2 SVGEGT. V was cut by 7 bases and J by 2 bases, with 12 bases left in between. This CDR3 region has 14 residues. This clonotype was obtained from a human donor who donated a stem cell graft to a child with acute lymphoblastic leukemia. The sample in question was PBMCs from the stem cell graft donor, obtained from the stem cell graft. This chain connects TRBV6-2 or TRBV6-3 to TRBJ2-1, with D hard to call. CDR3 protein: CASTAGPAYNEQFF. For the CDR3, the DNA is TGTGCCAGCACCGCCGGCCCGGCCTACAATGAGCAGTTCTTC.